A selection of T cell receptor beta chains follows, all from one sample in a study of PD-1 blockade in classical Hodgkin lymphoma. Measured with immunoSEQ multiplex PCR; TCRdb has only the in-frame clones, and not every one. The table records 47,000 or so clones, roughly 73% of them present only once. The specimen was peripheral blood mononuclear cells (PBMCs), collected at baseline. The receptors here all came from a human donor with classical Hodgkin lymphoma. The CDR3 runs from the conserved cysteine through the conserved F or W. D genes are given only for firm matches. Only some rows state a clone size, as once, few, many or a class for expanded clones.

d_call j_call v_call clone_size cdr3_nt cdr3_aa
TRBD2 TRBJ2-3 TRBV4-1 few TGCGCCAGCAGCCCCCGACAAGCGGGGGGGCCTGATACGCAGTATTTT CASSPRQAGGPDTQYF
NA TRBJ2-7 TRBV14 many TGTGCCAGCAGCCAAGATCTCTCAGGAGGGCCGATGGACGAGCAGTACTTC CASSQDLSGGPMDEQYF
NA TRBJ1-2 TRBV11-3 NA TGTGCCAGCAGCTTAGGGACAGCTTTCTATGGCTACACCTTC CASSLGTAFYGYTF
NA TRBJ1-2 TRBV27 NA TGTGCCAGCAGTTGGGGGCCCGCTAACTATGGCTACACCTTC CASSWGPANYGYTF
TRBD2 TRBJ2-1 TRBV19 NA TGTGCCAGTAGGTTAGCGGGAGTACGTAATGAGCAGTTCTTC CASRLAGVRNEQFF
NA TRBJ1-5 TRBV15 NA TGTGCCACCAGCGACCGGGGCGGCAGCAATCAGCCCCAGCATTTT CATSDRGGSNQPQHF
TRBD1 TRBJ1-3 TRBV30 once TGTGCCTGGGACAGGGCTGGAAACACCATATATTTT CAWDRAGNTIYF
NA TRBJ1-1 TRBV6-1 once TGTGCCAGCAGACGGGAGAACACTGAAGCTTTCTTT CASRRENTEAFF
NA TRBJ2-5 TRBV6-1 NA TGTGCCAGCAGCGGCAACCGGGACTCGGGGTACTTC CASSGNRDSGYF
TRBD1 TRBJ1-1 TRBV6-1 NA TGTGCCAGCAGTGCACCGGGACAGGGGACTGAAGCTTTCTTT CASSAPGQGTEAFF
NA TRBJ2-1 TRBV6-5 NA TGTGCCAGCAGTTTAGACAGCTACAATGAGCAGTTCTTC CASSLDSYNEQFF
TRBD1 TRBJ2-7 TRBV6-1 once TGTGCCAGCAGTGAAGCGGACAGGGACTACGAGCAGTACTTC CASSEADRDYEQYF
TRBD1 TRBJ1-1 TRBV7-8 NA TGTGCCAGCAGCTTAAACAGGGGACGGACTGAAGCTTTCTTT CASSLNRGRTEAFF
NA TRBJ2-2 TRBV5-1 few TGCGCCAGCAGCACCCAATCAAAACACTCCGGGGAGCTGTTTTTT CASSTQSKHSGELFF
NA TRBJ1-4 TRBV2 once TGTGCCAGCAGTGAAGGCCTCCGGGGGACTAATGAAAAACTGTTTTTT CASSEGLRGTNEKLFF
TRBD2 TRBJ2-5 TRBV5-5 NA TGTGCCAGCAGCTTTGCCGGGGGGACGATGGAGACCCAGTACTTC CASSFAGGTMETQYF
NA TRBJ2-1 TRBV5-1 once TGCGCCAGCAGCTCTTGGGATAACAGGGAACACAATGAGCAGTTCTTC CASSSWDNREHNEQFF
TRBD2 TRBJ2-2 TRBV5-4 once TGTGCCAGCAGCTTACCGTTCCTAGCGGGAGCATCCGGGGAGCTGTTTTTT CASSLPFLAGASGELFF
TRBD1 TRBJ1-2 TRBV4-2 NA TGTGCCAGCAGCCAAGAAGGAACAGGGGGAGCTATGCATGGCTACACCTTC CASSQEGTGGAMHGYTF
NA TRBJ2-2 TRBV10-1 NA TGCGCCAGCAGTCCATCCAAGGGTGGGACCGGGGAGCTGTTTTTT CASSPSKGGTGELFF
NA TRBJ1-2 TRBV7-9 NA TGTGCCAGCAGCGTGGGGTGGCAGGGTGTTGGGGATGGCTACACCTTC CASSVGWQGVGDGYTF
NA TRBJ1-2 TRBV29-1 NA TGCAGCGTTGAAGTGCAGGGTGGAGATGGCTACACCTTC CSVEVQGGDGYTF
NA TRBJ2-3 TRBV27 once TGTGCCAGCAGCCATCATGGCACAGATACGCAGTATTTT CASSHHGTDTQYF
NA TRBJ1-5 TRBV28 NA TGTGCCCTCCAAAGGGGGGCTGAGGAGCCCCAGCATTTT CALQRGAEEPQHF
NA TRBJ1-2 TRBV2 few TGTGCCAGCAGTGAGCTCTATGGCTACACCTTC CASSELYGYTF
TRBD1 TRBJ2-7 TRBV18 NA TGTGCCAGCTCACCTAAGGGGGCCCCTACCTACGAGCAGTACTTC CASSPKGAPTYEQYF
TRBD1 TRBJ1-2 TRBV4-1 NA TGCGCCAGCAGCCAAGGGGACAGGGGAGACGGCTACACCTTC CASSQGDRGDGYTF
NA TRBJ2-3 TRBV7-6 NA TGTGCCAGCAGCCCCAGCCAGGGCTTGGCGGATACGCAGTATTTT CASSPSQGLADTQYF
NA TRBJ2-7 TRBV9 NA TGTGCCAGCAGCGCCACAGGGAATTACTACGAGCAGTACTTC CASSATGNYYEQYF
NA TRBJ2-7 TRBV5-1 medium-sized TGCGCCAGCAGCTTGCTTGTGGGGCACGAGCAGTACTTC CASSLLVGHEQYF
TRBD2 TRBJ2-5 TRBV5-6 NA TGTGCCAGCAGCATGTTAGCGGGAGTCGAGGAGACCCAGTACTTC CASSMLAGVEETQYF
TRBD1 TRBJ2-7 TRBV14 NA TGTGCCAGCAGCCAAGACGGGACAGGAGTCTACGAGCAGTACTTC CASSQDGTGVYEQYF
NA TRBJ2-1 TRBV29-1 NA TGCAGCGTTGAAGATGGGAAGCAGTTCTTC CSVEDGKQFF
NA TRBJ2-3 TRBV4-2 once TGTGCCAGCAAGGAGGTTTCCACAGATACGCAGTATTTT CASKEVSTDTQYF
NA TRBJ2-4 TRBV25-1 NA TGTGCCAGCAGTGAGACTACTTTAGCCAAAAACATTCAGTACTTC CASSETTLAKNIQYF
NA TRBJ2-1 TRBV5-1 NA TGCGCCAGCAGCGCCGGGACTGGCTGGTTCCATGAGCAGTTCTTC CASSAGTGWFHEQFF
TRBD1 TRBJ2-7 TRBV7-9 NA TGTGCCAGCAGCTCACAGGGGAACGAGCAGTACTTC CASSSQGNEQYF
TRBD1 TRBJ1-1 TRBV29-1 NA TGCAGCGCCTTAGACAGGGTGAACACTGAAGCTTTCTTT CSALDRVNTEAFF
NA TRBJ1-5 TRBV6-1 NA TGTGCCAGCAATGACCCCCCGGGGGAGGATAGCAATCAGCCCCAGCATTTT CASNDPPGEDSNQPQHF
TRBD1 TRBJ1-2 TRBV6-6 few TGTGCCAGCAGTACCAGGGGGCTCTATGGCTACACCTTC CASSTRGLYGYTF
NA TRBJ1-1 TRBV9 NA TGTGCCAGCAGCGGCGGGGGCGTTGAAGCTTTCTTT CASSGGGVEAFF
NA TRBJ1-1 TRBV28 NA TGTGCCATCCGATCCGGGACCGGGAACACTGAAGCTTTCTTT CAIRSGTGNTEAFF
TRBD1 TRBJ2-5 TRBV7-9 few TGTGCCAGCAGCTTAACAGGGGAGTGGGAGACCCAGTACTTC CASSLTGEWETQYF